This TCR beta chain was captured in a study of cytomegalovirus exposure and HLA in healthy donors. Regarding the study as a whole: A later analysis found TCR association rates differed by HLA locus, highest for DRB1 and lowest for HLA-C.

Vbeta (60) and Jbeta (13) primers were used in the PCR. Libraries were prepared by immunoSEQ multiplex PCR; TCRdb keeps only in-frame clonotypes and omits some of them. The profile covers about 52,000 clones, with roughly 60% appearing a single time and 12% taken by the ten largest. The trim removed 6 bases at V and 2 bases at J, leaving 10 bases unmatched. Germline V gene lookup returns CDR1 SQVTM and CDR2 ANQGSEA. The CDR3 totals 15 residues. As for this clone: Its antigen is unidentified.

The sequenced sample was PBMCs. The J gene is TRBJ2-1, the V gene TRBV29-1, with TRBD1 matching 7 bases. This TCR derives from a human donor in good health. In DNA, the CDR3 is TGCAGCGTCGGGACCACAGGGGTGACCTACAATGAGCAGTTCTTC. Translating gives CSVGTTGVTYNEQFF.